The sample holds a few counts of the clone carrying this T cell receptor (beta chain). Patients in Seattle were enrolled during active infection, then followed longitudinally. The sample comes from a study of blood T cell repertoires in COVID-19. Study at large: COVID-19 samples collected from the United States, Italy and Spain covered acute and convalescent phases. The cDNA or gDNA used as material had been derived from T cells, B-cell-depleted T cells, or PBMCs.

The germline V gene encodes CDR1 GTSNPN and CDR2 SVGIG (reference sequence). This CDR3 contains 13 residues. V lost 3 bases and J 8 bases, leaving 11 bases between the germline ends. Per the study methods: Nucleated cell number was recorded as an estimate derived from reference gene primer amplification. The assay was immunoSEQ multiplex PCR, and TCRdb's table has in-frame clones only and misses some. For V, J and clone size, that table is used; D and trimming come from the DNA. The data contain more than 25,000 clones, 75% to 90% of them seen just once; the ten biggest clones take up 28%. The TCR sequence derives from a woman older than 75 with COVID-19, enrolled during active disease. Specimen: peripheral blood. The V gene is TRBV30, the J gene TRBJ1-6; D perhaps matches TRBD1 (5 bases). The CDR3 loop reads CAWSPEGDSPLHF. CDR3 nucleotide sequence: TGTGCCTGGAGCCCCGAAGGGGATTCACCCCTCCACTTT.